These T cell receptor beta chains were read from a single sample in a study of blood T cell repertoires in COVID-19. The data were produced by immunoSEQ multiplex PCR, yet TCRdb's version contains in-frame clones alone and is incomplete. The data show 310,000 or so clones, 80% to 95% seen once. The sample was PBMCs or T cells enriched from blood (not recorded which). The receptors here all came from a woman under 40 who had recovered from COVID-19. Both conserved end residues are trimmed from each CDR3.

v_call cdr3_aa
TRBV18 ASSPGTSTNEQF
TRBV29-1 SVEDPETGSYT
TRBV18 ASSRDRVRTDTQY
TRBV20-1 SAPYNEQF
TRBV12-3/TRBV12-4 ASTLAWSAEAF
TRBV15 ATRREGGAGETQY
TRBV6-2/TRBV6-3 ASSYVQGLAGGYEQY
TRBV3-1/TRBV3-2 ASSHSTSGGWGVDEKLF
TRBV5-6 ASSAGLAGDYEQY
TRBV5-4 ASSLRFGQGAAYEQY
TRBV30 AWSAGTSGRWEQF
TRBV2 ASSALRENSPLH
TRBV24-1 ATSALGGAEAF
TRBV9 ASSVTRDTEAF
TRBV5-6 ASSSRGAANYGYT
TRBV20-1 SGQTNYGYT
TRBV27 ASMGTGGYGYT
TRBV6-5 ASSYGTPDEQF
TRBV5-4 ASSRLRLGGVGETQY
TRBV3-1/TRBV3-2 ASSQAAAPNTGELF
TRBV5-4 ASHPGENTGELF
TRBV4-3 ASSQAGYRQGSSYEQY
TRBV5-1 ASSLGHSSSYEQY
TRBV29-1 SVETTGFGKNIQY
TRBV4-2 ASSQDHSVYRISGGEQY
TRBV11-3 ASSLTGGAGTGELF